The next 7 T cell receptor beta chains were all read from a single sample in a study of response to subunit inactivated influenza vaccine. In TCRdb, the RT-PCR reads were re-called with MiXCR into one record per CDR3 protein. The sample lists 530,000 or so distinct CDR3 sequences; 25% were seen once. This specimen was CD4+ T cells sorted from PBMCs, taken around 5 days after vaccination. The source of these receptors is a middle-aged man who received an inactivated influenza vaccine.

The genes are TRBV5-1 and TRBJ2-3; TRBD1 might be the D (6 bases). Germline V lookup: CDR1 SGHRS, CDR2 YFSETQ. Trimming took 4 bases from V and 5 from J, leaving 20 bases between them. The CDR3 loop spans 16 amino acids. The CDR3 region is CASSPGDGLWVDTQYF. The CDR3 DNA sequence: TGCGCCAGCAGCCCAGGGGACGGCCTATGGGTAGATACGCAGTATTTT. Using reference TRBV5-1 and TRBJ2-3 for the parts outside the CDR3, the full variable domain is KAGVTQTPRYLIKTRGQQVTLSCSPISGHRSVSWYQQTPGQGLQFLFEYFSETQRNKGNFPGRFSGRQFSNSRSEMNVSTLELGDSALYLCASSPGDGLWVDTQYFGPGTRLTVL.

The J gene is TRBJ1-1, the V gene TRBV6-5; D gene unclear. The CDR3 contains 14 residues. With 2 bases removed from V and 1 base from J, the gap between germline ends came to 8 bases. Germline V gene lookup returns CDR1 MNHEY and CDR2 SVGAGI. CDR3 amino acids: CASSYRGGNTEAFF. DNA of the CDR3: TGTGCCAGCAGTTACCGAGGTGGGAACACTGAAGCTTTCTTT.

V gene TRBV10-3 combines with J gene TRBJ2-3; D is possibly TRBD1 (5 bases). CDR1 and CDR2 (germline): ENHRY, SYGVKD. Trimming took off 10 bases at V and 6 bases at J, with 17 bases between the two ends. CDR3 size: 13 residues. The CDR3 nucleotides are TGTGCCAGCAGAGACTTTAAGGGGGATACGCAGTATTTT. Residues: CASRDFKGDTQYF.

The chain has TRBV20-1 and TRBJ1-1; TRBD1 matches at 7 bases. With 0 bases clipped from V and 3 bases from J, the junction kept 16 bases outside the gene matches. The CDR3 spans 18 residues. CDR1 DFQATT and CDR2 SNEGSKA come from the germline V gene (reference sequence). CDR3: CSARDLTGVGNLYTEAFF. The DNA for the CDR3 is TGCAGTGCTAGAGACCTAACAGGGGTCGGGAATTTGTACACTGAAGCTTTCTTT.

The CDR3, as DNA: TGCGCCAGCAGCTTGGGGTCCGCTAACTATGGCTACACCTTC. Translation gives CASSLGSANYGYTF. The V and J genes are TRBV5-1 and TRBJ1-2; D is undetermined. Trimming removed 0 bases at V and 0 bases at J, with 6 bases between. This CDR3 is 14 amino acids long. The germline gives CDR1 SGHRS, CDR2 YFSETQ.

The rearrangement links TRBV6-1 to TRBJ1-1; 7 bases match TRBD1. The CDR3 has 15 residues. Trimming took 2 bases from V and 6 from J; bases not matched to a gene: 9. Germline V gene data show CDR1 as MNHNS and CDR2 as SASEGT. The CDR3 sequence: CASSETTTGRPEAFF. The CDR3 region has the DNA TGTGCCAGCAGTGAAACGACGACAGGGCGCCCTGAAGCTTTCTTT.

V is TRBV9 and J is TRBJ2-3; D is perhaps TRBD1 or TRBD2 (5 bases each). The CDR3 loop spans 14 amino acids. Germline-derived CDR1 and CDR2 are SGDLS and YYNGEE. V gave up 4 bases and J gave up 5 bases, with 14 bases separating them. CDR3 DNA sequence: TGTGCCAGCAGCAACCGGGACGCCCTAGATACGCAGTATTTT. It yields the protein CASSNRDALDTQYF. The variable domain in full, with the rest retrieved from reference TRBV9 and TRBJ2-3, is DSGVTQTPKHLITATGQRVTLRCSPRSGDLSVYWYQQSLDQGLQFLIQYYNGEERAKGNILERFSAQQFPDLHSELNLSSLELGDSALYFCASSNRDALDTQYFGPGTRLTVL.